By proportion, the clone carrying this TCR beta chain is medium-sized. Its antigen is not identified. Use of 60 Vbeta and 13 Jbeta primers characterized the PCR. Libraries were prepared by immunoSEQ multiplex PCR; TCRdb keeps only in-frame clonotypes and omits some of them. The sample yields around 110,000 clones, 65% seen once. This sample is part of a study of cytomegalovirus exposure and HLA in healthy donors. The V end lost 5 bases, the J end lost 4 bases, and 14 bases lay between the germline ends. The CDR3 runs 15 residues. Germline V gives CDR1 MNHNY, CDR2 SVGAGI (reference sequence). Study-wide results and caveats: When analyzed later, a missense DCLRE1C variant was found to be linked to TCR beta V- and J-gene trimming.

This clonotype originated in a woman between 35 and 50 years old in good health and CMV-seropositive. Sample: PBMCs. This chain links TRBV6-6 with TRBJ1-4; D remains unclear. The CDR3 is CASSPIRRVNEKLFF. The CDR3 DNA follows: TGTGCCAGCAGTCCCATTCGGAGGGTTAATGAAAAACTGTTTTTT.